This T cell receptor (beta chain) was sequenced for a study of blood T cells in healthy people across ages. The study's findings and limits: Observed TCR beta diversity per million T cells went down as age went up. This fall followed a roughly linear course with age.

For the second PCR, which ran for about 7 to 12 cycles, a sample-barcoded 5' primer and a J-beta primer mix were used. TCRdb reprocessed the 5' RACE reads with MiXCR, giving one entry per CDR3 protein. The sample carries 750,000 to 950,000 distinct CDR3 sequences, about a quarter recorded once. With 7 bases clipped from V and 3 bases from J, the junction kept 3 bases outside the gene matches. CDR3 length: 11 residues. Germline CDR1 and CDR2: SQVTM and ANQGSEA. Regarding this clonotype: Its antigen is unknown.

In addition, the sample was reused for a study of T cells of mothers and their children.

The source of this sequence is a boy between 5 and 17 years old in good health. The material sequenced was blood. V gene TRBV29-1 combines with J gene TRBJ2-7; 7 nucleotides match TRBD1. The CDR3: CSAGDSYEQYF. CDR3 in DNA: TGCAGCGCTGGGGACAGCTACGAGCAGTACTTC.